Shown below are 21 T cell receptor beta chains from a single sample sequenced in a study of neurological immune-mediated disorders. TCRdb passed the 5' RACE reads through MiXCR, listing each CDR3 protein once. The data show 18,000 or so distinct CDR3 sequences, approximately 15% seen once. The specimen sequenced was CD4+ T cells from blood. Receptors were obtained from a woman aged 55-70 years with HTLV-1-associated myelopathy (HAM/TSP).

This clonotype has more than one count but fewer than ten. The junction and the germline gene differ at one end; a read error may be behind it. This chain links TRBV2 with TRBJ1-6, with 7 nucleotides matching TRBD1. This CDR3 has 15 amino acids. CDR1 is SNHLY, CDR2 FYNNEI, per germline. The CDR3 sequence is CASRNRGGGYSTLHF. CDR3 in DNA: TGTGCCAGCAGGAACAGGGGAGGAGGGTATTCAACCCTCCACTTT.

The table lists this clonotype with many counts. The J gene is TRBJ2-2, the V gene TRBV20-1; 8 positions match TRBD2. V was clipped by 6 bases and J by 3 bases; unmatched bases: 9. The CDR3 extends over 15 amino acids. Per the germline V gene, CDR1 is DFQATT and CDR2 is SNEGSKA (reference sequence). The DNA of the CDR3 is TGCAGTGCCCGCCGGACTAGCTTAGACACCGGGGAGCTGTTTTTT. Protein product: CSARRTSLDTGELFF.

At least ten counts were recorded for this clonotype. V is TRBV20-1 and J is TRBJ2-1, with 8 nucleotides matching TRBD1. The ends lost 6 bases at V and 0 bases at J; junction bases unmatched: 7. CDR3 length: 15 amino acids. Germline V gene sequence: CDR1 DFQATT, CDR2 SNEGSKA (reference sequence). CDR3 sequence: CSATKDRASYNEQFF. CDR3 DNA: TGCAGTGCGACTAAGGACAGGGCCTCCTACAATGAGCAGTTCTTC.

This clonotype was recorded many times. This sequence joins TRBV6-5 and TRBJ2-7; D gene ambiguous. Trimming stripped 0 bases from V and 0 bases from J, with 6 bases between. The CDR3 contains 14 residues. Germline V gene data show CDR1 as MNHEY and CDR2 as SVGAGI. CDR3 nucleotide sequence: TGTGCCAGCAGTTACTCAGGTGCCTCCTACGAGCAGTACTTC. Protein sequence: CASSYSGASYEQYF.

This clonotype is classed as medium-sized. A junction boundary mismatches the germline segment, possibly from a read error. The chain is built from TRBV5-5 and TRBJ1-1; TRBD1 is a possible D gene (5 bases). The V gene's germline CDR1 is SGHKS and CDR2 YYEKEE (reference sequence). There are 13 residues in the CDR3. The CDR3 DNA is TGTGCCAGCAGCTTGGAGGGGAACACTAAAGCTTTCTTT. Translating gives CASSLEGNTKAFF.

This chain joins TRBV15 and TRBJ2-3; weak D call: TRBD1 (5 bases). This CDR3 has 17 residues. V lost 6 bases to trimming and J lost 2 bases, with 21 bases between them. Germline loops: CDR1 LNHNV, CDR2 YYDKDF (reference sequence). CDR3 region: CATSRGHGPLLTDTQYF. The CDR3 nucleotides are TGTGCCACCAGTAGGGGCCATGGACCCCTGCTCACAGATACGCAGTATTTT.

This clonotype was counted ten times or more. The rearrangement links TRBV12-5 to TRBJ1-2, with 7 bases identical to TRBD1. Germline V CDR1 and CDR2: LGHNT, FRNRAP. Losses at the gene ends were 3 bases for V and 8 bases for J; bases not matched to a gene: 6. This CDR3 comprises 13 residues. CDR3: CASGFTGVQGYTF. The CDR3 coding sequence is TGTGCTAGTGGTTTTACAGGGGTCCAGGGCTACACCTTC.

This clonotype was counted many times. This chain links TRBV12-3 or TRBV12-4 with TRBJ1-4; the D gene is possibly TRBD1 (5 bases). With 5 bases removed from V and 6 bases from J, the gap between germline ends came to 13 bases. This CDR3 is 14 amino acids long. The CDR3 nucleotides read TGTGCCAGCAGTACGGGACCTACTTATGAAAAACTGTTTTTT. Protein product: CASSTGPTYEKLFF.

By sample fraction, this clonotype is medium-sized. The rearrangement uses TRBV5-1 and TRBJ2-5; maybe TRBD2 (5 bases). Germline V gives CDR1 SGHRS, CDR2 YFSETQ. The V and J ends lost 0 bases and 1 base respectively, with 10 bases between them. This CDR3 comprises 15 residues. CDR3 sequence reads: CASSLAGSGQETQYF. DNA for the CDR3: TGCGCCAGCAGCTTGGCGGGGTCAGGCCAAGAGACCCAGTACTTC. Complete variable domain (other parts from reference TRBV5-1 and TRBJ2-5): KAGVTQTPRYLIKTRGQQVTLSCSPISGHRSVSWYQQTPGQGLQFLFEYFSETQRNKGNFPGRFSGRQFSNSRSEMNVSTLELGDSALYLCASSLAGSGQETQYFGPGTRLLVL.

This clonotype was recorded at least ten times. The chain combines TRBV20-1 with TRBJ1-4; 7 nucleotides line up with TRBD1. Germline assignment: CDR1 DFQATT and CDR2 SNEGSKA (reference sequence). V was pared by 5 bases and J by 3 bases, with 3 bases of the junction left unmatched. CDR3 length: 13 residues. CDR3 protein: CSARQGANEKLFF. The CDR3 nucleotides are TGCAGTGCTCGACAGGGAGCTAATGAAAAACTGTTTTTT.

This clonotype was counted many times. The chain links TRBV20-1 to TRBJ1-2; 7 bases align to TRBD1. The CDR3 consists of 16 residues. Trimming cost V 2 bases and J 2 bases; bases outside gene matches: 11. CDR1 and CDR2 (germline): DFQATT, SNEGSKA (reference sequence). As DNA, the CDR3 is TGCAGTGCTAGATCCGGGGCAGGGGGTCCAAACTATGGCTACACCTTC. Encoded protein: CSARSGAGGPNYGYTF.

Relative to its sample, this clonotype is medium-sized (0.01 to 0.1%). The chain links TRBV20-1 to TRBJ1-3; D ambiguous. Germline V lookup: CDR1 DFQATT, CDR2 SNEGSKA (reference sequence). The V gene lost 1 base and the J gene lost 1 base, with 2 bases spanning the gap. The CDR3 has 12 residues. CDR3 in DNA: TGCAGTGCTAGAGGTTCTGGAAACACCATATATTTT. Amino acids: CSARGSGNTIYF.

This clonotype was recorded many times. The chain links TRBV30 to TRBJ2-1, with D uncertain. Germline V gene sequence: CDR1 GTSNPN, CDR2 SVGIG (reference sequence). V was trimmed by 2 bases and J by 0 bases, leaving 5 bases between them. The CDR3 runs 13 residues. CDR3 coding DNA: TGTGCCTGGAGTTTTCCCTCCTACAATGAGCAGTTCTTC. The encoded protein is CAWSFPSYNEQFF.

This clonotype has a count of ten or more. The V gene is TRBV7-2, the J gene TRBJ2-2; 10 bases align to TRBD2. Per germline, CDR1 SGHTA and CDR2 FQGNSA. With 3 bases clipped from V and 5 bases from J, the junction kept 6 bases outside the gene matches. This CDR3 region has 16 residues. Here the CDR3 DNA reads TGTGCCAGCAGCTTGCTAGCGGGAGTCGGGACCGGGGAGCTGTTTTTT. Protein product: CASSLLAGVGTGELFF.

This clonotype is termed medium-sized. The V gene is TRBV20-1, the J gene TRBJ2-7; 11 bases match TRBD1. The junction had 12 bases not matched to a gene; V was cut back by 1 base and J by 7 bases. CDR3 length: 16 residues. Per germline, CDR1 DFQATT and CDR2 SNEGSKA (reference sequence). The DNA for the CDR3 is TGCAGTGCTAGAGGGCCCACCGGGACAGGGGGATTTGAGCAGTACTTC. Translating it yields CSARGPTGTGGFEQYF.

This clonotype was detected many times. The V call is TRBV7-8, the J call TRBJ2-7; D ambiguous. V lost 5 bases and J lost 5, with 13 bases in between. Looked up from germline, CDR1 is SGHVS and CDR2 is FQNEAQ. This CDR3 region has 13 residues. CDR3 coding DNA: TGTGCCAGCAGCCCAGGACGGCTAAACGAGCAGTACTTC. It encodes CASSPGRLNEQYF.

There are many counts of this clonotype. The genes are TRBV5-1 and TRBJ2-1; TRBD1 matches 7 bases. Germline CDR1 SGHRS, CDR2 YFSETQ. V was clipped by 5 bases and J by 1 base; unmatched bases: 3. The CDR3 sequence is 14 residues long. The CDR3 protein is CASRMTGSYNEQFF. CDR3 sequence (DNA): TGCGCCAGCAGAATGACAGGGTCCTACAATGAGCAGTTCTTC.

This clonotype was observed at least ten times. This sequence joins TRBV7-6 and TRBJ2-5; D uncertain. Germline V gives CDR1 SGHVS, CDR2 FNYEAQ. The CDR3 loop spans 14 amino acids. V dropped 5 bases and J dropped 1 base, with 11 bases sitting between them. This CDR3 is CASSVEPLQETQYF. The DNA for the CDR3 is TGTGCCAGCAGCGTCGAGCCTCTCCAAGAGACCCAGTACTTC.

The table lists this clonotype with many counts. V usage is TRBV7-6 and J usage is TRBJ2-3; 7 nucleotides align to TRBD1. Germline trimming cut 4 bases from V and 0 bases from J; bases unmatched to any gene: 4. This CDR3 is 15 amino acids long. Germline loops: CDR1 SGHVS, CDR2 FNYEAQ. The CDR3 DNA is TGTGCCAGCAGCTCAGGGGGTTTTAGCACAGATACGCAGTATTTT. This encodes CASSSGGFSTDTQYF.

This clonotype has at least ten counts. The chain combines TRBV10-3 with TRBJ1-3; D not resolved. This CDR3 region has 16 residues. Germline CDR1 reads ENHRY; CDR2 reads SYGVKD. The V end lost 3 bases, the J end lost 4 bases, and 16 bases lay between the germline ends. This CDR3 is CAISDPATASGNTIYF. The DNA for the CDR3 is TGTGCCATCAGTGATCCGGCCACGGCGTCAGGAAACACCATATATTTT.

This clonotype came up many times. The chain is built from TRBV24-1 and TRBJ2-1; 15 bases are shared with TRBD2. The CDR3 loop spans 17 amino acids. Trimming at V came to 1 base and at J to 6 bases, leaving 3 bases not matched to a gene. Looked up from germline, CDR1 is KGHDR and CDR2 is SFDVKD. DNA of the CDR3: TGTGCCACCAGTGATTTCGGGACTAGCGGGAGGTTCAATGAGCAGTTCTTC. Translating it yields CATSDFGTSGRFNEQFF.